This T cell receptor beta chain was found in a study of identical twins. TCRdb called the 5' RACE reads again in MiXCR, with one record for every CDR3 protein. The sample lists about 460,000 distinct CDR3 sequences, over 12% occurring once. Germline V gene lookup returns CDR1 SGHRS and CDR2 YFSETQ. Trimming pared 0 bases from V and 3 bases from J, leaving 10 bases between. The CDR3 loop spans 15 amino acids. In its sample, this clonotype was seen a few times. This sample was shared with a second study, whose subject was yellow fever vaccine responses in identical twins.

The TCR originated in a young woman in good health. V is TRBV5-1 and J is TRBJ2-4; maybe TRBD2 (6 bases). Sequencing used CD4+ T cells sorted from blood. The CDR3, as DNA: TGCGCCAGCAGCTTGGAAGGCGGGGTCAAAAACATTCAGTACTTC. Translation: CASSLEGGVKNIQYF. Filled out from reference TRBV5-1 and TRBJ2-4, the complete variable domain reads KAGVTQTPRYLIKTRGQQVTLSCSPISGHRSVSWYQQTPGQGLQFLFEYFSETQRNKGNFPGRFSGRQFSNSRSEMNVSTLELGDSALYLCASSLEGGVKNIQYFGAGTRLSVL.